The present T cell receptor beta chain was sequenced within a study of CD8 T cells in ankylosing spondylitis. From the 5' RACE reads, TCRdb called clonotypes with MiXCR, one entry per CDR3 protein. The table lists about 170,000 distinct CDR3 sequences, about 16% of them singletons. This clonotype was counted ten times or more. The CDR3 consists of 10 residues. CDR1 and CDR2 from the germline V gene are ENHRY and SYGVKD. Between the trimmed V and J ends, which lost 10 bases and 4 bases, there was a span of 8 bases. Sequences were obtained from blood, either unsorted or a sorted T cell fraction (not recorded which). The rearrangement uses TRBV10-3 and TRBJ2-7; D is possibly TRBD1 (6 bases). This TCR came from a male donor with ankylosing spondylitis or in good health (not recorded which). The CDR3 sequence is CATGQYEQYF. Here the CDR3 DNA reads TGTGCCACTGGACAGTACGAGCAGTACTTC.